This entry describes one T cell receptor beta chain. Its binding antigen is unknown. Nothing much larger sits one base from this clone, and base qualities are not available. The data were obtained in a study of T-cell memory formation after mild COVID-19 (dated by TCRdb to 2020 to 2022). Some background on the complete study: TCR sequence clusters from the two donors were found to be largely donor specific. T-cell clones expanding and contracting after mild COVID-19 in two donors were tracked by longitudinal TCRalpha and TCRbeta repertoire sequencing. Two young, previously healthy adult volunteers, one female and one male, were included in the cohort. The paper as a whole reports these results and caveats: Contracting CD4+ clones turned up mainly in the CM and EM memory subsets, whereas EMRA was where CD8+ clones were enriched. The study covered only a couple of mild cases, and larger cohorts including severe cases with pre-infection samples were considered necessary. SARS-CoV-2 specificity was not confirmed for the second-wave clones peaking on day 37. Clones that contracted from day 15 to 85 showed balanced CD4/CD8 phenotypes, whereas a second wave of clones that expanded from day 15 to 37 leaned towards CD4+. Some responding clones were detected in pre-infection memory, which suggested that pre-existing cross-reactive memory T cells had joined the SARS-CoV-2 response.

TCRdb shows the sequencer as Illumina NovaSeq 6000. cDNA libraries for TCRalpha and TCRbeta were prepared by 5'RACE using constant-segment primers, with sample barcodes and unique molecular identifiers added. RNA was extracted from every sample with Trizol reagent. The libraries were amplified in two PCR steps, and the second step added a second sample barcode and Illumina TruSeq adapters. Sequencing of the libraries was done on an Illumina NovaSeq, producing 2 x 150 bp paired-end reads. The published analysis was carried out like this. The reads were demultiplexed and collapsed into UMI-guided consensus sequences using migec v1.2.7. Using mixcr v2.1.11, UMI consensuses were aligned to TRA and TRB V and J templates and then assembled into clonotypes. Clonotypes were classified as expanded or contracted when called significant by both edgeR and NoisET, with noise models trained on biological replicates. For edgeR calls, the thresholds were a false discovery rate-adjusted p below 0.01 and a log2 fold-change of 1. As an exploratory analysis of dynamics, PCA with hierarchical clustering was applied to max-normalized trajectories of the 1000 most abundant clonotypes. Separately sequenced CD4+ and CD8+ repertoires were used to assign a CD4 or CD8 phenotype to each responding clone. Through fastp at Q25 and MiXCR, TCRdb rebuilt clones from the public reads, retaining in-frame beta chains. Each record represents a unique CDR3 protein, reported with the most common genes and DNA among its rows. These V and J calls rely on TCRdb rather than the paper's analysis. Recorded for this sample are some 190,000 distinct CDR3 sequences; 16% of them occurred a single time. Approximately 2.2% of the sample is taken by the ten largest.

Ficoll-Paque density gradient centrifugation was the method used to isolate PBMCs. The CDR3 runs 13 amino acids, cysteine and phenylalanine included. Only the CDR3 portion is preserved as DNA: 39 bases, with reading frame beginning at the first base. V was cut back by 0 bases and J by 4 bases, leaving a gap of 5 bases between them. CDR1 is given as SGDLS and CDR2 as YYNGEE, both from the germline V gene. This clonotype originated in an adult woman who had mild COVID-19 (a few samples of this study predate the infection). The sample titles of this study are shuffled in the database, so cell type and time point are left out; the donor was told from shared clones. Sequences were obtained from PBMCs or a T cell subset sorted from them (not recorded which). This chain joins TRBV9 to TRBJ2-1; the D gene identity is not certain. The nucleotides read TGTGCCAGCAGCGTAGACCCTTACAATGAGCAGTTCTTC. Its protein product is CASSVDPYNEQFF.